This entry lists 12 T cell receptor beta chains sequenced from one sample in a study of T cells in localized non-small cell lung cancer. Data came from immunoSEQ multiplex PCR; TCRdb stores just in-frame clones and leaves some out. Of tens of thousands of clones in the sample, 86% are singletons; the top ten hold around 5.6%. Sequencing used peripheral blood mononuclear cells, obtained before any cancer treatment. The receptors stem from an older male donor with stage II lung adenocarcinoma.

This sequence joins TRBV11-2 and TRBJ2-1; D gene unclear. The length of the CDR3 is 16 residues. V lost 4 bases and J lost 1, with 14 bases in between. The germline gives CDR1 SGHAT, CDR2 FQNNGV. The CDR3 nucleotides read TGTGCCAGCAGCTCTGGCCGCGGAAGTTCCTACAATGAGCAGTTCTTC. It specifies CASSSGRGSSYNEQFF. Supplemented by reference TRBV11-2 and TRBJ2-1, the full variable domain reads EAGVAQSPRYKIIEKRQSVAFWCNPISGHATLYWYQQILGQGPKLLIQFQNNGVVDDSQLPKDRFSAERLKGVDSTLKIQPAKLEDSAVYLCASSSGRGSSYNEQFFGPGTRLTVL.

The chain links TRBV5-1 to TRBJ2-5; 8 bases fit TRBD2. From germline, CDR1 is SGHRS and CDR2 YFSETQ. With V trimmed by 2 bases and J by 11 bases, 11 bases remained unmatched. The CDR3 extends over 14 amino acids. CDR3 sequence: CASSFTSGPSEQYF. DNA for the CDR3: TGCGCCAGCAGCTTTACTAGCGGACCTTCAGAGCAGTACTTC.

The chain joins TRBV7-2 to TRBJ2-7; 8 bases map to TRBD2. CDR1 SGHTA and CDR2 FQGNSA come from the germline V gene. With V trimmed by 3 bases and J by 7 bases, 2 bases remained unmatched. The CDR3 is 12 amino acids. The CDR3 here is CASSLGLVEQYF. CDR3 coding DNA: TGTGCCAGCAGCTTGGGACTAGTAGAGCAGTACTTC. Complete variable domain (other parts from reference TRBV7-2 and TRBJ2-7): GAGVSQSPSNKVTEKGKDVELRCDPISGHTALYWYRQSLGQGLEFLIYFQGNSAPDKSGLPSDRFSAERTGGSVSTLTIQRTQQEDSAVYLCASSLGLVEQYFGPGTRLTVT.

The genes are TRBV6-5 and TRBJ1-2, with D possibly being TRBD1 (6 bases). CDR1 MNHEY and CDR2 SVGAGI come from the germline V gene. The CDR3 runs 15 residues. Between the trimmed V and J ends, which lost 6 bases and 8 bases, there was a span of 22 bases. The CDR3 DNA reads TGTGCCAGCAGCCCTACCTCAGGGGTGGAAAGGGGCTACACCTTC. The encoded protein is CASSPTSGVERGYTF.

This clone was picked up a small number of times. The chain combines TRBV5-1 with TRBJ1-1; the D is unclear. The CDR3 is made up of 15 amino acids. The V end was cut by 0 bases, the J end by 1 base, with 10 bases between. Germline V gene lookup returns CDR1 SGHRS and CDR2 YFSETQ. CDR3 in amino acids: CASSLGSNQNTEAFF. Here the CDR3 DNA reads TGCGCCAGCAGCTTGGGCTCTAACCAGAACACTGAAGCTTTCTTT.

V usage is TRBV5-1 and J usage is TRBJ1-1; 9 bases are a match to TRBD1. The CDR3 has 15 residues. V gave up 6 bases and J gave up 6 bases; unmatched junction bases: 12. Germline-derived CDR1 and CDR2 are SGHRS and YFSETQ. CDR3 sequence (DNA): TGCGCCAGCATGCTAACAGGGGGCGCCCGGGCTGAAGCTTTCTTT. Encoded protein: CASMLTGGARAEAFF.

The chain is built from TRBV5-5 and TRBJ1-1; D is possibly TRBD1 (5 bases). The germline V and J ends were trimmed by 4 bases and 1 base, with 14 bases remaining between them. Germline V gene sequence: CDR1 SGHKS, CDR2 YYEKEE (reference sequence). This CDR3 is built from 15 residues. DNA for the CDR3: TGTGCCAGCAGCCCCTATGGGGGGACGAACACTGAAGCTTTCTTT. As protein: CASSPYGGTNTEAFF.

The chain employs TRBV12-5 and TRBJ1-4; 9 bases fit TRBD1. The trim removed 0 bases at V and 7 bases at J, leaving 3 bases unmatched. There are 15 residues in the CDR3. Germline CDR1 and CDR2: LGHNT and FRNRAP. The CDR3 is CASGLVGTGREKLFF. The CDR3, as DNA: TGTGCTAGTGGTTTGGTAGGGACAGGGCGTGAAAAACTGTTTTTT.

CDR3 sequence (DNA): TGTGCCAGCAGCTTGGAAACAGGCGCCGGCACTGAAGCTTTCTTT. Its protein is CASSLETGAGTEAFF. This chain uses TRBV5-8 with TRBJ1-1; D may be TRBD1 (5 bases). Trimming shortened V by 0 bases and J by 4 bases, and 13 bases separated the two germline ends. Germline assignment: CDR1 SGHTS and CDR2 YDEGEE. The CDR3 contains 15 residues.

J is TRBJ2-5 and V is TRBV18; D not certain. The V gene lost 2 bases and the J gene lost 3 bases, with 10 bases spanning the gap. CDR3 length: 14 residues. Germline CDR1 reads KGHSH; CDR2 reads LQKENI. The CDR3 spells CASSPNTGEETQYF. In DNA, the CDR3 is TGTGCCAGCTCACCAAATACTGGTGAAGAGACCCAGTACTTC.

The chain carries TRBV28 and TRBJ2-1; weak D call: TRBD2 (6 bases). From germline, CDR1 is MDHEN and CDR2 SYDVKM. The CDR3 contains 15 residues. V lost 3 bases, J lost 7 bases, and 16 bases lay in between. In nucleotides, the CDR3 is TGTGCCAGCAGTTTCCCGGGACTTGGGGTTAATGAGCAGTTCTTC. Its protein product is CASSFPGLGVNEQFF. Combining the CDR3 with reference TRBV28 and TRBJ2-1 gives the whole variable domain DVKVTQSSRYLVKRTGEKVFLECVQDMDHENMFWYRQDPGLGLRLIYFSYDVKMKEKGDIPEGYSVSREKKERFSLILESASTNQTSMYLCASSFPGLGVNEQFFGPGTRLTVL.

The rearrangement uses TRBV27 and TRBJ2-1; TRBD1 matches at 12 bases. This CDR3 has 15 residues. CDR1 MNHEY and CDR2 SMNVEV come from the germline V gene (reference sequence). J was trimmed by 9 bases and V by 5 bases; bases with no gene match: 8. The CDR3 nucleotides are TGTGCCAGCAGTCTCGGGACAGGGGGCACAAGTGAGCAGTTCTTC. This codes for CASSLGTGGTSEQFF.